This T cell receptor beta chain was recovered during a study of T cell repertoires in cytomegalovirus infection. Deletions cut 1 base from V and 4 bases from J, with 17 bases between. CDR1 and CDR2 from the germline V gene are DFQATT and SNEGSKA (reference sequence). CDR3 length: 16 amino acids. Each CDR3 protein is one row after TCRdb ran MiXCR on the reads. The sample records about 310,000 distinct CDR3 sequences, around 9.1% being singletons. The source of this sequence is a human donor in good health (CMV status not recorded). Some clones in this sample may be carry-over from other donors' samples. The chain carries TRBV20-1 and TRBJ1-5; the D gene is possibly TRBD1 (6 bases). Sequencing input: PBMCs. The CDR3 loop is CSARVIQGFWNQPQHF. CDR3 DNA: TGCAGTGCTAGAGTAATACAGGGCTTTTGGAATCAGCCCCAGCATTTT.